This T cell receptor beta chain is from a study of cytomegalovirus exposure and HLA in healthy donors. The wider study: In terms of ancestry, the Caucasian-associated cluster contained roughly 81% of the roughly 400 genotyped donors. Regarding the study as a whole: Cytomegalovirus-associated TCR beta chains were listed, numbering over 150.

Primers included in the PCR were 60 Vbeta and 13 Jbeta primers. The assay was immunoSEQ multiplex PCR, and TCRdb's table has in-frame clones only and misses some. The sample totals 80,000 to 95,000 clones. A remark on this clone: Its antigen is not known.

This CDR3 is 11 amino acids long. V was trimmed by 5 bases and J by 4 bases, leaving 9 bases between them. The germline CDR1 and CDR2 sequences are DFQATT and SNEGSKA (reference sequence). The TCR sequence derives from a woman between 25 and 40 years old in good health and CMV-seronegative. This chain joins TRBV20-1 and TRBJ2-7; D perhaps matches TRBD1 (7 bases). Sequencing was carried out using PBMCs. The CDR3 reads CSAQGGYEQYF. The DNA for the CDR3 is TGCAGTGCTCAGGGGGGTTACGAGCAGTACTTC.